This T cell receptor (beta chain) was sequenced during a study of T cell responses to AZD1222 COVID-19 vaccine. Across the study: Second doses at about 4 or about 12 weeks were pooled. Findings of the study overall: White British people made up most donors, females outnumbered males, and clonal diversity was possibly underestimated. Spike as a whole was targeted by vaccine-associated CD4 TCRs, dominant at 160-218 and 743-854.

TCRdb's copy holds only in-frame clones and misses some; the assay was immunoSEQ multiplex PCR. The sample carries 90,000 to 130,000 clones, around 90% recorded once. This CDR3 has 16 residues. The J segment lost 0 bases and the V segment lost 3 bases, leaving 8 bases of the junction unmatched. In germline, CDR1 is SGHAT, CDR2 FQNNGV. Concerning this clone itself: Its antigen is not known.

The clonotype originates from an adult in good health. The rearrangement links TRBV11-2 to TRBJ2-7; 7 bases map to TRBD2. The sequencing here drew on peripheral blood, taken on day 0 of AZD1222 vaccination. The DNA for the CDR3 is TGTGCCAGCAGCTTGATTATGGCTAGCGGCTCCTACGAGCAGTACTTC. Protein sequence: CASSLIMASGSYEQYF.